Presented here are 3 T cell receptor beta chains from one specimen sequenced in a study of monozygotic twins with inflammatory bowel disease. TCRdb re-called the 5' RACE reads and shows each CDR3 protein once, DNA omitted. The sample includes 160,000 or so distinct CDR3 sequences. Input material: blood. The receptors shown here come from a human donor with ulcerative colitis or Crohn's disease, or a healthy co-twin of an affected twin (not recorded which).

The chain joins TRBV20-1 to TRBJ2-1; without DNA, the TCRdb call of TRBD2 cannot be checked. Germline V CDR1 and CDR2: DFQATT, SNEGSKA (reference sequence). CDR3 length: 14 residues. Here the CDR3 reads CSALRTSGYNEQFF.

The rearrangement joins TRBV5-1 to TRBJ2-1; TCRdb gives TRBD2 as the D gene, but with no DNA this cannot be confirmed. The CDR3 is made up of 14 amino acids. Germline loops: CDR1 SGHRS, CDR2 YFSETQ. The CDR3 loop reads CASSLSGGYDEQFF. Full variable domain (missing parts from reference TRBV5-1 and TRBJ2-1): KAGVTQTPRYLIKTRGQQVTLSCSPISGHRSVSWYQQTPGQGLQFLFEYFSETQRNKGNFPGRFSGRQFSNSRSEMNVSTLELGDSALYLCASSLSGGYDEQFFGPGTRLTVL.

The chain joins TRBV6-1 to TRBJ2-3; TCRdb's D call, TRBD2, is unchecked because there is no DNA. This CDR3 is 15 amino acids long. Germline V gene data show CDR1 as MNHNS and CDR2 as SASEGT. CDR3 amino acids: CASSVLAGSTDTQYF.